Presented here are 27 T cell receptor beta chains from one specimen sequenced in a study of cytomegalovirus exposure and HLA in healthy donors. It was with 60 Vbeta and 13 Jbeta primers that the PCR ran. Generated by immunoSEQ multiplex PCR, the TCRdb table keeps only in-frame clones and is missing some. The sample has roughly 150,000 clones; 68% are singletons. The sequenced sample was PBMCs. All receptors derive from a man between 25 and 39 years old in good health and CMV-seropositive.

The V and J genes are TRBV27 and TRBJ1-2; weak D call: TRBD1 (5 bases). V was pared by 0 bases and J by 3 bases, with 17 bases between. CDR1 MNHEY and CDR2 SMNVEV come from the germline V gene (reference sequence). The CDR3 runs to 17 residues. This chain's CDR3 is CASSLSNQGPKDYGYTF. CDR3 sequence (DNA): TGTGCCAGCAGTTTATCGAATCAGGGTCCCAAGGACTATGGCTACACCTTC.

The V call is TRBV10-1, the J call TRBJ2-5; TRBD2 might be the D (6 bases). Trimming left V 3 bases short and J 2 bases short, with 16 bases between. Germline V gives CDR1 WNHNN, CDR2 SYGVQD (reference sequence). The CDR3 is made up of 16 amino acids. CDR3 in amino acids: CASSDSPSRGQETQYF. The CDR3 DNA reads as TGCGCCAGCAGTGATTCTCCTAGTCGGGGGCAAGAGACCCAGTACTTC.

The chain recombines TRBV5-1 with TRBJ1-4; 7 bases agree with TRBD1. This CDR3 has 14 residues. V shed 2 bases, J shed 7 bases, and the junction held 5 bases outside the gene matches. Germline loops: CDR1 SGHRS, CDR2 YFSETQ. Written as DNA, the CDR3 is TGCGCCAGCAGCTTTGGACAGGACGGTGAAAAACTGTTTTTT. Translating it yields CASSFGQDGEKLFF.

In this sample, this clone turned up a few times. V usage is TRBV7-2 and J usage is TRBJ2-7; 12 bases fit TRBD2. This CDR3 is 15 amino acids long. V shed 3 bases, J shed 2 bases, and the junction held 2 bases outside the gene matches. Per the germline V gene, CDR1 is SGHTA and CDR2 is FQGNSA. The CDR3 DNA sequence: TGTGCCAGCAGCTTCAGGACTAGCGGGACCTACGAGCAGTACTTC. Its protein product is CASSFRTSGTYEQYF.

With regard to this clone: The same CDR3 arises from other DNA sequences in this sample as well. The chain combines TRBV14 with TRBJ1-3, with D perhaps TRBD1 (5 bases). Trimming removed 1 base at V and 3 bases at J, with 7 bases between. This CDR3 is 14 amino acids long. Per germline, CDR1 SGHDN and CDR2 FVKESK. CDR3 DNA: TGTGCCAGCAGCCAAGTCAGGGTTGGAAACACCATATATTTT. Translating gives CASSQVRVGNTIYF.

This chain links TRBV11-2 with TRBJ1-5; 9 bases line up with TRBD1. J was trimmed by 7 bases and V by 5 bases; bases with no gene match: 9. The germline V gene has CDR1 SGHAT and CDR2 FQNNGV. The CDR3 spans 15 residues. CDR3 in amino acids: CASSETGTGSQPQHF. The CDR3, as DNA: TGTGCCAGCAGCGAGACCGGGACAGGGTCCCAGCCCCAGCATTTT.

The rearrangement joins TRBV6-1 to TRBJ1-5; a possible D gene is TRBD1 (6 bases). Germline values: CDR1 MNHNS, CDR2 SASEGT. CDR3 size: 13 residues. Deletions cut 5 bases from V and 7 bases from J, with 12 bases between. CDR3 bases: TGTGCCAGCAGTCAGGGGATTTCGCAGCCCCAGCATTTT. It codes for CASSQGISQPQHF.

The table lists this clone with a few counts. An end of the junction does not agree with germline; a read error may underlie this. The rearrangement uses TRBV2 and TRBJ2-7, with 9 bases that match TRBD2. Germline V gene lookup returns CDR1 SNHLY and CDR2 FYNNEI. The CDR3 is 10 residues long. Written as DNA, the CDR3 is TGTGCCAGCAGCGGGACTAGCCGCCTCTTC. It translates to CASSGTSRLF.

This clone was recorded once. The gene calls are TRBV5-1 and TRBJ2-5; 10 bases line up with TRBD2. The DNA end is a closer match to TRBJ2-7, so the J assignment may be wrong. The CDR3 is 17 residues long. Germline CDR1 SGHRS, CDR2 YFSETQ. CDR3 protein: CASSFDARTSGSYEQYF. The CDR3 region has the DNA TGCGCCAGCAGCTTTGATGCCAGGACTAGCGGATCCTACGAGCAGTACTTC.

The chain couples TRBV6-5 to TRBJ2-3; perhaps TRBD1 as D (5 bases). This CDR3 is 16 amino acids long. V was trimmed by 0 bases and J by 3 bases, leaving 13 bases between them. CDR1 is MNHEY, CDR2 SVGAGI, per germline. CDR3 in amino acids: CASSYSGSRDTDTQYF. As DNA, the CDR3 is TGTGCCAGCAGTTACTCCGGATCCAGGGATACAGATACGCAGTATTTT.

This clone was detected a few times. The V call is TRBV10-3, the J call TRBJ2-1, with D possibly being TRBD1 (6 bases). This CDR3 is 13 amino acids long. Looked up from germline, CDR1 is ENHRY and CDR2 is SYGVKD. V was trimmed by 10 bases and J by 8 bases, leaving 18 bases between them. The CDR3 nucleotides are TGTGCCAGCATCCCGACAGGTTTCGATGAGCAGTTCTTC. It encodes CASIPTGFDEQFF.

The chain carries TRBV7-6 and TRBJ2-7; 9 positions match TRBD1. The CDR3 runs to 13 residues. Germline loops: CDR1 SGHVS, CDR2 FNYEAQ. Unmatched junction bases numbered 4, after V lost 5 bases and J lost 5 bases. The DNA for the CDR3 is TGTGCCAGCAGCGCCCGGGACAGGGACGAGCAGTACTTC. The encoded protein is CASSARDRDEQYF.

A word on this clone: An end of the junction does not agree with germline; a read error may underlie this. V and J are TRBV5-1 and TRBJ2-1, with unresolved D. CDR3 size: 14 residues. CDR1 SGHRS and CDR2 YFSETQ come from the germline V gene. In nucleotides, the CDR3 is TGCGCCAGCAGCTTGTCCACAGTCTACACTGAGCAGTTCTTC. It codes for CASSLSTVYTEQFF.

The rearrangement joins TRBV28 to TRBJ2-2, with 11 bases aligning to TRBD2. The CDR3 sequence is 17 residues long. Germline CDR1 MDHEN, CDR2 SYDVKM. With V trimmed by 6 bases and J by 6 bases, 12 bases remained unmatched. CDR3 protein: CASRKRLTSGSAGELFF. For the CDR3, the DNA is TGTGCCAGCAGGAAACGACTAACTAGCGGGAGCGCCGGGGAGCTGTTTTTT.

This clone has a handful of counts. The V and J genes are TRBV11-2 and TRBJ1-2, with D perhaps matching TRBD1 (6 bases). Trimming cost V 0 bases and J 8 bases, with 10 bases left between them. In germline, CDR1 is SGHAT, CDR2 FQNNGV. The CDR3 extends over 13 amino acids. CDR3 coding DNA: TGTGCCAGCAGCTTAGAAGGGGGAATGGGCTACACCTTC. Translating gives CASSLEGGMGYTF.

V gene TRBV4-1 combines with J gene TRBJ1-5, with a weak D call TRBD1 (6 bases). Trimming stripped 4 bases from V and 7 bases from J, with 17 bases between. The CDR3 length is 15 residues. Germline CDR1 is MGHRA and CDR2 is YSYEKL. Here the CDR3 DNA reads TGCGCCAGCAGCCCAGGAGCGGGGGGCAGGCAGCCCCAGCATTTT. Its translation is CASSPGAGGRQPQHF.

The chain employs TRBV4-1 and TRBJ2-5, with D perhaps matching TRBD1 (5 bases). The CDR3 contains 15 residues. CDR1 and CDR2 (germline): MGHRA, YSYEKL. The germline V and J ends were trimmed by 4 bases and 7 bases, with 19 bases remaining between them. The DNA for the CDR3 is TGCGCCAGCAGCCCACCACAGGTCGGCTGGGCGACCCAGTACTTC. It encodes CASSPPQVGWATQYF.

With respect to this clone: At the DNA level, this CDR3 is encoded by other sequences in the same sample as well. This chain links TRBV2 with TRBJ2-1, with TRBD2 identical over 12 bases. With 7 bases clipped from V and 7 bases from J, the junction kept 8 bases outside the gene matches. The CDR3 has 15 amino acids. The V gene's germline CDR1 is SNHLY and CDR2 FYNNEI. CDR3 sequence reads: CASTLLAGGSNEQFF. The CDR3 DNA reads TGTGCCAGCACACTGCTAGCGGGAGGGAGTAATGAGCAGTTCTTC.

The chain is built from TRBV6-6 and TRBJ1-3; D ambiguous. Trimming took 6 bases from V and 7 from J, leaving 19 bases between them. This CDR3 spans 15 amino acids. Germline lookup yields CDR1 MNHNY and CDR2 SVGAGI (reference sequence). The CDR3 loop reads CASSPRPGSLNTIYF. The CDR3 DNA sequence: TGTGCCAGCAGCCCCAGACCGGGAAGCTTGAACACCATATATTTT.

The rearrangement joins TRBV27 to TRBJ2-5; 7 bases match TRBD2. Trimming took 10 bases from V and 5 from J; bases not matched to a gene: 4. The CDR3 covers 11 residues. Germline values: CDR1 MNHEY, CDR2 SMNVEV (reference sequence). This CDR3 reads CATTGGETQYF. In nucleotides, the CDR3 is TGTGCCACCACGGGAGGCGAGACCCAGTACTTC.

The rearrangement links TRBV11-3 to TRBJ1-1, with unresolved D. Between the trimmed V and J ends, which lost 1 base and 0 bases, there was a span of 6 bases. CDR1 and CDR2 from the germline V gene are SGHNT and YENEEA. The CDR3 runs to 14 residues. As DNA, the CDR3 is TGTGCCAGCAGCTTAGTGGCCATGAACACTGAAGCTTTCTTT. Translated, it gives CASSLVAMNTEAFF.

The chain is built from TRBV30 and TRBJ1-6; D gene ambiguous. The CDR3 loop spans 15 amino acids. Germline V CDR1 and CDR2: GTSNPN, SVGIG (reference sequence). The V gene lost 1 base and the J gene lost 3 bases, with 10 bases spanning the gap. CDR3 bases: TGTGCCTGGAGTGACAGAAGAAACTATAATTCACCCCTCCACTTT. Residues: CAWSDRRNYNSPLHF.

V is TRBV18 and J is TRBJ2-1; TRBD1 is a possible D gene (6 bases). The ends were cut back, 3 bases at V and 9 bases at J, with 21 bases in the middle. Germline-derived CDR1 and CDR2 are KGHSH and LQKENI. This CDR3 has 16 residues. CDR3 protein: CASSPFAQGKWGEQFF. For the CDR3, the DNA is TGTGCCAGCTCACCGTTCGCCCAGGGGAAGTGGGGTGAGCAGTTCTTC. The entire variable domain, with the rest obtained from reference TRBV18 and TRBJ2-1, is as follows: NAGVMQNPRHLVRRRGQEARLRCSPMKGHSHVYWYRQLPEEGLKFMVYLQKENIIDESGMPKERFSAEFPKEGPSILRIQQVVRGDSAAYFCASSPFAQGKWGEQFFGPGTRLTVL.

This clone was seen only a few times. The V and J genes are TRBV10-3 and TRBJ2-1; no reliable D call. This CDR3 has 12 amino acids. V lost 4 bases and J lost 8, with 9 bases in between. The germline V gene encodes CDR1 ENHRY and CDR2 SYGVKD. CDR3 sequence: CAISVAQDEQFF. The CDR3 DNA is TGTGCCATCAGTGTCGCGCAGGATGAGCAGTTCTTC.

For the CDR3, the DNA is TGTGCCAGCAGTGAAGGGGCAGGGGTTCTCTATGGCTACACCTTC. This encodes CASSEGAGVLYGYTF. V and J are TRBV6-1 and TRBJ1-2, with D possibly being TRBD1 (6 bases). The CDR3 is 15 residues long. With 1 base removed from V and 4 bases from J, the gap between germline ends came to 13 bases. Germline loops: CDR1 MNHNS, CDR2 SASEGT.

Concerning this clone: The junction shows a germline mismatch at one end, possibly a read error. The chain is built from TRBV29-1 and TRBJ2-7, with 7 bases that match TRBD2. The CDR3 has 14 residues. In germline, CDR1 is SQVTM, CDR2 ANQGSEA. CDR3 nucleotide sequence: TGCAGCGTCGAAGTGGACATGGGGGGGAACGAGCAGTACTTC. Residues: CSVEVDMGGNEQYF.

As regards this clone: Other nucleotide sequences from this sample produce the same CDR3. CDR3 bases: TGTGCCAGCAGTTTAGCGGGAGGGTACAATGAGCAGTTCTTC. Residues: CASSLAGGYNEQFF. This chain connects TRBV27 to TRBJ2-1; 9 bases map to TRBD2. V shed 2 bases, J shed 4 bases, and the junction held 0 bases outside the gene matches. Germline V gene lookup returns CDR1 MNHEY and CDR2 SMNVEV (reference sequence). The CDR3 runs 14 residues.